This TCR beta chain was sequenced during a study of blood T cell repertoires in COVID-19. As for the study in general: COVID-19 samples collected from the United States, Italy and Spain covered acute and convalescent phases. PBMCs, B-cell-depleted T cells, or T cells were the source of the cDNA or gDNA that made up the material.

Per the study methods: Quantification of nucleated cells was approximated via reference gene primer amplification. Profiling relied on immunoSEQ multiplex PCR, and the TCRdb table lists in-frame clones only, not all of them. V and J calls and clone size are copied from that table; D and trimming were computed from the DNA. The repertoire holds about 130,000 clones, about four fifths seen once, with 9.5% to 15% in the top ten. V lost 2 bases to trimming and J lost 5 bases, with 7 bases between them. The germline V gene has CDR1 LGHDT and CDR2 YNNKEL (reference sequence). CDR3 length: 14 residues. The source of this sequence is a woman under 40 who had recovered from COVID-19. Sequencing input: peripheral blood. The chain recombines TRBV3-1 (or the pseudogene TRBV3-2) with TRBJ1-6; unclear D gene. CDR3 loop: CASSQLIDNSPLHF. The DNA of the CDR3 is TGTGCCAGCAGCCAACTAATAGATAATTCACCCCTCCACTTT.